These T cell receptor beta chains were read from a single sample in a study of blood T cells in healthy people across ages. TCRdb re-analysed the 5' RACE reads in MiXCR, keeping a single row per CDR3 protein. The repertoire holds around 800,000 distinct CDR3 sequences, 35% to 60% seen once, with about a sixth in the top ten. The sequenced sample was blood. These receptor sequences come from a man older than 75 in good health. Each CDR3 is given with its conserved first and last residue. The order of the fields is D gene, V gene, J gene, CDR3 protein. A D gene is named only where the DNA matches it firmly.

D gene: TRBD1
V gene: TRBV20-1
J gene: TRBJ1-2
CDR3 protein: CSAPQGAGGYTF

D gene: NA
V gene: TRBV20-1
J gene: TRBJ1-2
CDR3 protein: CSARPWTAGYTF

D gene: NA
V gene: TRBV4-3
J gene: TRBJ1-2
CDR3 protein: CASSQDEGGYGYTF

D gene: TRBD1
V gene: TRBV7-9
J gene: TRBJ2-7
CDR3 protein: CASSLTGGDSYEQYF

D gene: NA
V gene: TRBV3-1
J gene: TRBJ2-5
CDR3 protein: CAARSEQETQYF

D gene: NA
V gene: TRBV2
J gene: NA
CDR3 protein: CASSPQTRSEQYF

D gene: TRBD1
V gene: TRBV5-1
J gene: TRBJ1-4
CDR3 protein: CASSHGQGATNEKLFF

D gene: NA
V gene: TRBV29-1
J gene: TRBJ2-5
CDR3 protein: CSVEWQGRQETQYF

D gene: NA
V gene: TRBV24-1
J gene: TRBJ1-2
CDR3 protein: CATSDQRYGYTF

D gene: NA
V gene: TRBV11-2
J gene: TRBJ2-5
CDR3 protein: CASSFLSQETQYF

D gene: NA
V gene: TRBV4-1
J gene: TRBJ1-1
CDR3 protein: CASSQARVLGDTEAFF

D gene: TRBD1
V gene: TRBV7-2
J gene: TRBJ1-2
CDR3 protein: CASSQRQGPGYGYTF

D gene: NA
V gene: TRBV29-1
J gene: TRBJ2-5
CDR3 protein: CSMGQGRETQYF

D gene: NA
V gene: TRBV10-3
J gene: TRBJ2-7
CDR3 protein: CAISLGGNNEQYF

D gene: TRBD1
V gene: TRBV9
J gene: TRBJ2-5
CDR3 protein: CASTPGDSQETQYF

D gene: NA
V gene: TRBV7-2
J gene: TRBJ2-5
CDR3 protein: CASSLRSAVVETQYF

D gene: TRBD1
V gene: TRBV18
J gene: TRBJ1-3
CDR3 protein: CASSIQGQGNTIYF

D gene: NA
V gene: TRBV2
J gene: TRBJ2-5
CDR3 protein: CASRLYRQETQYF

D gene: TRBD1
V gene: TRBV20-1
J gene: TRBJ2-7
CDR3 protein: CSASDRGTYEQYF

D gene: TRBD1
V gene: TRBV12-3/TRBV12-4
J gene: TRBJ2-1
CDR3 protein: CASRLTDRGPEQFF

D gene: NA
V gene: TRBV28
J gene: TRBJ2-3
CDR3 protein: CASSLGVTRSADTQYF

D gene: NA
V gene: TRBV5-1
J gene: TRBJ2-2
CDR3 protein: CASSLSVSGYTGELFF

D gene: TRBD1
V gene: TRBV6-6
J gene: TRBJ2-5
CDR3 protein: CASRKGQGAFLETQYF

D gene: NA
V gene: TRBV6-2/TRBV6-3
J gene: TRBJ2-1
CDR3 protein: CASSLVRRNEQFF

D gene: NA
V gene: TRBV7-3
J gene: TRBJ2-1
CDR3 protein: CASSSSYKEPEQFF

D gene: NA
V gene: TRBV24-1
J gene: TRBJ2-1
CDR3 protein: CATSVSGHEQFF

D gene: TRBD1
V gene: TRBV20-1
J gene: TRBJ2-3
CDR3 protein: CSAPAATGGNTQYF

D gene: NA
V gene: TRBV16
J gene: TRBJ2-1
CDR3 protein: CASSQSRQKLNEQFF

D gene: TRBD1
V gene: TRBV5-1
J gene: TRBJ2-3
CDR3 protein: CASSYLDRALDTQYF

D gene: NA
V gene: TRBV7-3
J gene: TRBJ2-7
CDR3 protein: CASSPSNLNEQYF

D gene: TRBD2
V gene: TRBV20-1
J gene: TRBJ2-1
CDR3 protein: CSARPSGRYEQFF

D gene: TRBD2
V gene: TRBV15
J gene: TRBJ2-3
CDR3 protein: CATSSPSGSWTDTQYF

D gene: NA
V gene: TRBV5-1
J gene: TRBJ2-1
CDR3 protein: CASSLSSGGFSSNEQFF

D gene: TRBD1
V gene: TRBV29-1
J gene: TRBJ1-2
CDR3 protein: CSALPGTGNGYTF

D gene: NA
V gene: TRBV11-3
J gene: TRBJ1-1
CDR3 protein: CASSLDLRGAGTEAFF

D gene: TRBD2
V gene: TRBV6-2/TRBV6-3
J gene: TRBJ2-5
CDR3 protein: CASSYRPGLAGETQYF

D gene: TRBD2
V gene: TRBV10-3
J gene: TRBJ2-1
CDR3 protein: CAISAPKGLGHNEQFF

D gene: NA
V gene: TRBV28
J gene: TRBJ2-1
CDR3 protein: CASSPPGDSYNEQFF

D gene: TRBD2
V gene: TRBV5-6
J gene: TRBJ2-5
CDR3 protein: CASSSPLTSGTWRETQYF

D gene: NA
V gene: TRBV11-2
J gene: TRBJ2-1
CDR3 protein: CASSSWTQGRGDEQFF

D gene: NA
V gene: TRBV28
J gene: TRBJ2-7
CDR3 protein: CGTADTADEQYF

D gene: NA
V gene: TRBV29-1
J gene: TRBJ2-6
CDR3 protein: CSVRVGGLSGANVLTF

D gene: NA
V gene: TRBV20-1
J gene: TRBJ1-1
CDR3 protein: CSATTQIMNTEAFF

D gene: TRBD1
V gene: TRBV7-2
J gene: TRBJ2-5
CDR3 protein: CASSPETGAQETQYF

D gene: NA
V gene: TRBV10-3
J gene: TRBJ1-1
CDR3 protein: CAISESGDQSAFAFF

D gene: NA
V gene: TRBV14
J gene: TRBJ2-1
CDR3 protein: CASSQVRLSGQFF

D gene: NA
V gene: TRBV12-3/TRBV12-4
J gene: TRBJ1-4
CDR3 protein: CASSLSRQGRTNEKLFF

D gene: NA
V gene: TRBV7-2
J gene: TRBJ2-7
CDR3 protein: CASSPDNIPYEQYF

D gene: TRBD1
V gene: TRBV27
J gene: TRBJ2-6
CDR3 protein: CASWTGSGANVLTF

D gene: TRBD2
V gene: TRBV20-1
J gene: TRBJ2-5
CDR3 protein: CSATPLAGGQETQYF

D gene: TRBD2
V gene: TRBV11-2
J gene: TRBJ2-7
CDR3 protein: CASSFSLAGENYEQYF

D gene: NA
V gene: TRBV12-3/TRBV12-4
J gene: TRBJ2-6
CDR3 protein: CASSVWGANVLTF

D gene: TRBD1
V gene: TRBV7-8
J gene: TRBJ2-7
CDR3 protein: CASSWRDRGHREQYF

D gene: TRBD2
V gene: TRBV24-1
J gene: TRBJ2-7
CDR3 protein: CATSLSGDEQYF

D gene: TRBD1
V gene: TRBV6-5
J gene: TRBJ2-1
CDR3 protein: CASSTGDLIYNEQFF

D gene: TRBD1
V gene: TRBV7-2
J gene: TRBJ2-5
CDR3 protein: CASSRDRETQYF

D gene: NA
V gene: TRBV5-1
J gene: TRBJ2-7
CDR3 protein: CASSGSGPYEQYF

D gene: TRBD1
V gene: TRBV10-3
J gene: TRBJ1-5
CDR3 protein: CAISESVRGTQPQHF

D gene: NA
V gene: TRBV4-2
J gene: TRBJ1-5
CDR3 protein: CASSQEQNHNQPQHF

D gene: NA
V gene: TRBV28
J gene: TRBJ2-4
CDR3 protein: CASRKQGLTSARYF